The subject of this entry is one T cell receptor (beta chain). Its antigen is currently unknown. This entry is derived from a study of regulatory T cells in long-lasting Graves disease. About the study: Positive TSH receptor antibodies alongside over 5 years of antithyroid drugs were what marked Graves' disease as persistent.

General study results and limits: Relative to newly diagnosed Graves' patients, persistent ones had lower TCR diversity. TRBV28, TRBJ1-2 and TRBJ2-5 were segments that persistent disease favored.

Sample time point: persistent/refractory GD, antithyroid drugs over 5 years with positive TRAb. There was RNA extracted from PBMCs, and the TCR library was made from it. Patients came through an endocrinology department, and that department was in Xi'an, China. Arm-PCR of CDR3 regions and iRepertoire HTBI primers were used to build TCR beta libraries. TCRdb ran MiXCR on the multiplex PCR reads and lists one entry per CDR3 protein. Of roughly 490,000 distinct CDR3 sequences listed, around a fifth were seen once; the top ten hold around 13%. Germline V lookup: CDR1 MNHNS, CDR2 SASEGT. V lost 10 bases and J 2 bases, leaving 18 bases between the germline ends. The CDR3 extends over 14 amino acids.

The specimen was peripheral blood mononuclear cells (PBMCs), collected when the disease was refractory, from a patient treated with antithyroid drugs. The chain couples TRBV6-1 to TRBJ2-7, with D possibly TRBD1 on 7 matching bases. The TCR originated in a female donor with Graves disease. The CDR3 sequence is CAIGGTGVTYEQYF. CDR3 in DNA: TGTGCCATCGGGGGAACAGGGGTTACCTACGAGCAGTACTTC.